Reported below is one T cell receptor (beta chain). Its antigen is unknown. These data belong to a study of vaccination effects on CD4 cells after COVID-19. ViraFEST expansion of antigen-specific CD4+ T cells with viral peptide pools preceded sequencing. Researchers isolated CD4+ T cells once about eleven days of culture had elapsed. It was on days 3 and 7 that half the medium was replaced with IL-2 medium. The CDR3 is made up of 16 amino acids. V trimming: 6 bases; J trimming: 6 bases; junction bases outside the gene matches: 10. Per germline, CDR1 SGHTA and CDR2 FQGNSA. Clones were sequenced by immunoSEQ multiplex PCR, and TCRdb holds only the in-frame ones, with some missing. Here the sample spans about 79,000 clones, roughly 74% being singletons.

Here the sequenced sample was CD4+ T cells from PBMCs cultured with HCoV-229E spike peptides, taken before COVID-19 vaccination. The chain recombines TRBV7-2 with TRBJ1-6; 8 bases agree with TRBD1. The clonotype comes from a human donor who received a COVID-19 vaccine. The CDR3 bases are TGTGCCAGCAGACCCCCAGGGACAGGCTTTAATTCACCCCTCCACTTT. It is translated as CASRPPGTGFNSPLHF.